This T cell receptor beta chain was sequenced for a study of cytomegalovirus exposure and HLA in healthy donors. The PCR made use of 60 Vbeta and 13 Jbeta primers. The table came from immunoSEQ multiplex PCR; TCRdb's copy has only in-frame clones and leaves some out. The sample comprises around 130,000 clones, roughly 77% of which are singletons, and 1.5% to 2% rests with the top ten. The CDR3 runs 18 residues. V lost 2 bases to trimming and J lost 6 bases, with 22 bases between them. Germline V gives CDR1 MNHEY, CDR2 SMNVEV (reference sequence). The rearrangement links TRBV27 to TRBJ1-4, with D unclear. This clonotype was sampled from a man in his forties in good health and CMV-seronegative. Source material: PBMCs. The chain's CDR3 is CASSLPTGAPERDEKLFF. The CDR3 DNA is TGTGCCAGCAGTTTACCGACCGGAGCTCCTGAGAGGGATGAAAAACTGTTTTTT.